A selection of T cell receptor beta chains follows, all from one sample in a study of blood T cell repertoires in COVID-19. Assay: immunoSEQ multiplex PCR; the TCRdb copy retains only in-frame clones and omits some. This repertoire shows some 170,000 clones, 82% found once; its top ten account for over 7.5%. The specimen sequenced was peripheral blood. These TCRs come from an older woman with acute or convalescent COVID-19. The CDR3 runs from the conserved cysteine through the conserved F or W. The D gene is left open where the match is weak. Rows may omit the clone size; those that give it use once, few, many or a size class.

clone size: NA; D gene: TRBD2; V gene: TRBV10-3; J gene: TRBJ2-7; CDR3 protein: CAISGTSGRSVQYF; CDR3 DNA: TGTGCCATCAGTGGGACCAGCGGGAGATCCGTGCAGTACTTC
clone size: NA; D gene: TRBD1; V gene: TRBV5-1; J gene: TRBJ2-4; CDR3 protein: CASSEPGQGVNIQYF; CDR3 DNA: TGCGCCAGCAGCGAGCCGGGACAGGGGGTTAACATTCAGTACTTC
clone size: NA; D gene: TRBD1; V gene: TRBV12-3/TRBV12-4; J gene: TRBJ1-1; CDR3 protein: CASRGQGNTEAFF; CDR3 DNA: TGTGCCAGCAGGGGACAGGGGAACACTGAAGCTTTCTTT
clone size: NA; D gene: NA; V gene: TRBV27; J gene: TRBJ1-2; CDR3 protein: CASSLSGTGKGYTF; CDR3 DNA: TGTGCCAGCAGTTTATCCGGAACAGGGAAGGGCTACACCTTC
clone size: few; D gene: TRBD1; V gene: TRBV10-3; J gene: TRBJ2-1; CDR3 protein: CAIRNTGAYSYNEQFF; CDR3 DNA: TGTGCCATCAGGAACACAGGGGCCTACTCCTACAATGAGCAGTTCTTC
clone size: few; D gene: NA; V gene: TRBV7-2; J gene: TRBJ1-1; CDR3 protein: CASTQNSVSEAFF; CDR3 DNA: TGTGCCAGCACCCAAAATAGTGTCTCTGAAGCTTTCTTT
clone size: NA; D gene: NA; V gene: TRBV7-9; J gene: TRBJ2-7; CDR3 protein: CASSFASTYYEQYF; CDR3 DNA: TGTGCCAGCAGCTTCGCTAGTACATACTACGAGCAGTACTTC
clone size: NA; D gene: NA; V gene: TRBV3-1/TRBV3-2; J gene: TRBJ1-1; CDR3 protein: CASSQVPGGTEAFF; CDR3 DNA: TGTGCCAGCAGCCAAGTTCCGGGGGGCACTGAAGCTTTCTTT
clone size: few; D gene: TRBD1; V gene: TRBV27; J gene: TRBJ1-2; CDR3 protein: CASSGQGGLAGYGYTF; CDR3 DNA: TGTGCCAGCAGTGGACAGGGGGGGCTGGCGGGCTATGGCTACACCTTC
clone size: few; D gene: NA; V gene: TRBV21-1; J gene: TRBJ1-5; CDR3 protein: CASSKRTGAGNQPQHF; CDR3 DNA: TGTGCCAGCAGCAAACGGACAGGGGCTGGCAATCAGCCCCAGCATTTT
clone size: NA; D gene: NA; V gene: TRBV20-1; J gene: TRBJ2-3; CDR3 protein: CSASLTVTDTQYF; CDR3 DNA: TGCAGTGCTAGTCTAACAGTAACAGATACGCAGTATTTT
clone size: NA; D gene: NA; V gene: TRBV5-1; J gene: TRBJ1-5; CDR3 protein: CASSLGEGTQPQHF; CDR3 DNA: TGCGCCAGCAGCTTGGGTGAGGGAACTCAGCCCCAGCATTTT
clone size: NA; D gene: NA; V gene: TRBV6-5; J gene: TRBJ1-1; CDR3 protein: CASRTGSTEAFF; CDR3 DNA: TGTGCCAGCAGAACAGGAAGCACTGAAGCTTTCTTT
clone size: NA; D gene: NA; V gene: TRBV29-1; J gene: TRBJ2-2; CDR3 protein: CSVLRSLNTGELFF; CDR3 DNA: TGCAGCGTTCTCCGGTCTTTGAACACCGGGGAGCTGTTTTTT
clone size: NA; D gene: NA; V gene: TRBV7-9; J gene: TRBJ1-1; CDR3 protein: CASSFRGGTEAFF; CDR3 DNA: TGTGCCAGCAGCTTCAGGGGCGGCACTGAAGCTTTCTTT
clone size: NA; D gene: TRBD2; V gene: TRBV29-1; J gene: TRBJ2-1; CDR3 protein: CSVERRERGEQFF; CDR3 DNA: TGCAGCGTTGAGAGGCGGGAGAGAGGTGAGCAGTTCTTC
clone size: NA; D gene: TRBD2; V gene: TRBV11-2; J gene: TRBJ2-1; CDR3 protein: CASSTPGTSPVF; CDR3 DNA: TGTGCCAGCAGCACTCCCGGGACTAGCCCGGTCTTC
clone size: NA; D gene: NA; V gene: TRBV28; J gene: TRBJ1-1; CDR3 protein: CASNRGGAATEAFF; CDR3 DNA: TGTGCCAGCAACCGTGGGGGGGCGGCCACTGAAGCTTTCTTT